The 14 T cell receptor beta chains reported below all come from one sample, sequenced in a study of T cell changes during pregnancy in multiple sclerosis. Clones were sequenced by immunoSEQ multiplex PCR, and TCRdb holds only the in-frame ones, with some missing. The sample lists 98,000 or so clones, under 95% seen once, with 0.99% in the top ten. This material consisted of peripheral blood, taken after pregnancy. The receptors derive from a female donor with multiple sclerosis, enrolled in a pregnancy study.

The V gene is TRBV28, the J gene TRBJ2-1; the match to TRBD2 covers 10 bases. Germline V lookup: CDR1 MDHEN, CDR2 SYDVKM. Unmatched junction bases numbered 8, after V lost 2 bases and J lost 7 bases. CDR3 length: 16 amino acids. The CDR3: CASSLLEASGSNEQFF. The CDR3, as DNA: TGTGCCAGCAGTTTACTGGAGGCTAGCGGGAGTAATGAGCAGTTCTTC.

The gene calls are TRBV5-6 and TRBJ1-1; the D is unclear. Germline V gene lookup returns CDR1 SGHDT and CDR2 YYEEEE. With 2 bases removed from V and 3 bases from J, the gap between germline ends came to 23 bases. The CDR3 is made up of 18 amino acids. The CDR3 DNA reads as TGTGCCAGCAGCTTAAATTATTGGGCCCACGGACTAGACACTGAAGCTTTCTTT. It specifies CASSLNYWAHGLDTEAFF.

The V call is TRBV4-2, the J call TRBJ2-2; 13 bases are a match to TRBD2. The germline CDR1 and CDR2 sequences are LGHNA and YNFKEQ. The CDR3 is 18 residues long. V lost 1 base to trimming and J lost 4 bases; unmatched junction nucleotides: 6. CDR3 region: CASSQGGLAGRSTGELFF. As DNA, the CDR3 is TGTGCCAGCAGCCAAGGGGGACTAGCGGGGAGGTCCACCGGGGAGCTGTTTTTT.

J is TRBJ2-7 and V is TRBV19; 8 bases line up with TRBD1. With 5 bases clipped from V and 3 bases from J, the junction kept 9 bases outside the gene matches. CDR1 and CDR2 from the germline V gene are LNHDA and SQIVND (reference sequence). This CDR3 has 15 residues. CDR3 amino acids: CASSGGQGRDYEQYF. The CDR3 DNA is TGTGCCAGTAGTGGAGGACAGGGCAGGGACTACGAGCAGTACTTC.

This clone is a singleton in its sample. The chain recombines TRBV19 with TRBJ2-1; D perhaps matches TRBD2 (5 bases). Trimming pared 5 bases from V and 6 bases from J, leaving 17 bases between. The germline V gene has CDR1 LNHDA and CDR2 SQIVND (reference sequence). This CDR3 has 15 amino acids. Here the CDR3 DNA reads TGTGCCAGTAGTTCGGAGGCAGGCTTTGGCAATGAGCAGTTCTTC. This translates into CASSSEAGFGNEQFF.

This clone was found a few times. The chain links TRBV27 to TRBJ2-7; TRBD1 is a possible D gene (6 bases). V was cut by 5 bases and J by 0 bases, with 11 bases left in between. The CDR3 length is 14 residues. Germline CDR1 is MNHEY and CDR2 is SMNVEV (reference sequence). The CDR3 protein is CASSAGTHSYEQYF. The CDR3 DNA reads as TGTGCCAGCAGTGCCGGGACACACTCCTACGAGCAGTACTTC.

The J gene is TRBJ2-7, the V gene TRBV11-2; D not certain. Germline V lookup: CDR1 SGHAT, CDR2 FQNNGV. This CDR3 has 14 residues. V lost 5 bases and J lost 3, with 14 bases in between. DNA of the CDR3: TGTGCCAGCAGCCCAGAATATTCAGGCTACGAGCAGTACTTC. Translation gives CASSPEYSGYEQYF. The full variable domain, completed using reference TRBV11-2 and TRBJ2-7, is EAGVAQSPRYKIIEKRQSVAFWCNPISGHATLYWYQQILGQGPKLLIQFQNNGVVDDSQLPKDRFSAERLKGVDSTLKIQPAKLEDSAVYLCASSPEYSGYEQYFGPGTRLTVT.

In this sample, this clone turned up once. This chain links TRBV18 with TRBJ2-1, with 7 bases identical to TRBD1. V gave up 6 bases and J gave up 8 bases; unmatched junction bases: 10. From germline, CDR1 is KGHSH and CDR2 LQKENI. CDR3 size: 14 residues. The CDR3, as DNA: TGTGCCAGCTCGCCAAACAGGGGAACCGATGAGCAGTTCTTC. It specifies CASSPNRGTDEQFF.

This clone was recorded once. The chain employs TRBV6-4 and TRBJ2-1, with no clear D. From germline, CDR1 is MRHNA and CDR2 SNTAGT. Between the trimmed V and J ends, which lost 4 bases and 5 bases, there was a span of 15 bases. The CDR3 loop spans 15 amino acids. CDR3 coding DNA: TGTGCCAGCAGTGCCGGAGAGATTCCAAACAATGAGCAGTTCTTC. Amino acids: CASSAGEIPNNEQFF.

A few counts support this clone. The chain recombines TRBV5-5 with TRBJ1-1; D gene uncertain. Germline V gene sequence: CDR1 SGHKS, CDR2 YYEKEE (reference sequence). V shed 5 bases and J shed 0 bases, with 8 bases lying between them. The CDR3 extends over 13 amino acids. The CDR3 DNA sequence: TGTGCCAGCAGGGGAGATTTGAACACTGAAGCTTTCTTT. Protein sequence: CASRGDLNTEAFF.

In DNA, the CDR3 is TGTGCCAGCAGTTTGCAGACTAGCGGGAGGTACCAAGAGACCCAGTACTTC. This encodes CASSLQTSGRYQETQYF. The genes are TRBV27 and TRBJ2-5, with TRBD2 matching over 13 bases. The germline V gene has CDR1 MNHEY and CDR2 SMNVEV (reference sequence). The CDR3 covers 17 residues. Trimming removed 3 bases from V and 0 bases from J; junction bases left unmatched: 4.

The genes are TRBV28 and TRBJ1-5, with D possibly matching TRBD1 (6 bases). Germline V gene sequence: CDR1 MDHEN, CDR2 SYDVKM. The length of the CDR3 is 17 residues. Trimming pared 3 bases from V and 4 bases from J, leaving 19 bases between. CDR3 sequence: CASSFPFLGQGNQPQHF. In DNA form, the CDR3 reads TGTGCCAGCAGTTTTCCTTTTCTCGGGCAGGGGAATCAGCCCCAGCATTTT.

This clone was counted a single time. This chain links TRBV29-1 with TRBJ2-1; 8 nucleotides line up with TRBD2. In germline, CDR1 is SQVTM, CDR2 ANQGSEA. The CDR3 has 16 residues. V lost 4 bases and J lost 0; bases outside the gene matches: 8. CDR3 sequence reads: CSVASIAGSSYNEQFF. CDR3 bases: TGCAGCGTTGCTTCCATAGCGGGAAGCTCCTACAATGAGCAGTTCTTC.

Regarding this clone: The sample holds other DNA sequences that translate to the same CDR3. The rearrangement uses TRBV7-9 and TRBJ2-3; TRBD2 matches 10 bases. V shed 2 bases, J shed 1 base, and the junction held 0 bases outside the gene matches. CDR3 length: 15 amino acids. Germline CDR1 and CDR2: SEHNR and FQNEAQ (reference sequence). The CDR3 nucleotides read TGTGCCAGCAGCTTAACTAGCGGGGGCACAGATACGCAGTATTTT. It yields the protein CASSLTSGGTDTQYF.